Below, one T cell receptor beta chain is given with its context. Its antigen target is currently unknown. It has no much larger one-base neighbor in the sample; base qualities were not kept. These data are taken from a study of cytomegalovirus exposure and HLA in healthy donors (dated by TCRdb to the late 2010s). Describing the broader study: In an earlier analysis of under 600 of the donors, under 300 Gb of sequence data and some 100 million unique TCR beta sequences from approximately 180 million T cells were reported. An early release covering over 500 HLA-typed donors comprised approximately 290 gigabases of sequencing data and 85 million to 100 million unique TCR sequences. Of the 300 to 500 genotyped donors, less than 90% were placed in the genetic ancestry cluster associated with self-reported Caucasian donors. The aim of the study was to test whether cataloging public T cell receptors could identify signatures of past pathogen exposure. Using immunosequencing, the study profiled T cell repertoires from about 610 subjects and related those repertoires to cytomegalovirus serostatus. Along with the approximately 600-subject first cohort, a separate validation cohort of roughly 110 different subjects was used. High-throughput TCR immunosequencing, statistical association of individual TCRs with disease status, and machine learning were combined to predict cytomegalovirus infection status. In a later analysis, previously published TCR beta repertoires from about 640 donors were re-analyzed and high-resolution HLA genotyping was added so that TCR occurrence patterns could be studied. Rather than drawing on any new phenotypic data, the later analysis identified candidate immune exposures from TCR beta sequences and the way those sequences occurred across donors. To decide whether each TCR beta V gene segment behaved as functional or pseudogenic, an earlier analysis of 587 of the donors relied on high-throughput TCR beta sequencing. Alongside the repertoire data, information on donor age, sex, ethnicity and CMV serostatus was compiled. Genome-wide SNP genotypes for about 65% of the 666 donors were used in a later genetic analysis, which treated that subset as a discovery cohort. All discovery cohort repertoires had been generated using a single sequencing platform. HLA typing included class I and class II loci at four-digit resolution. Typing coverage differed by locus: A, B, C, DRB1 and DQB1 were typed in roughly 620-640 donors, DQA1 in 522, DPA1 in approximately 610, and DPB1 in 472. Because of strong linkage in the cohort, four to six DR-DQ haplotypes were treated as single units for association and clustering. On average, roughly 250,000 unique TCR beta nucleotide sequences were sequenced per donor among a few hundred genotyped donors of the cohort, with roughly a sixth of those sequences being non-productive. The investigation overall reported the following: Immune exposure information for the cohort was limited to CMV serostatus. A group of highly shared sequence variants was considered likely to be a technical artifact of the sequencing pipeline. Because counts were too low, roughly 17 rarely observed V segments, including chromosome 9 orphons, were left out of the earlier analysis of 587 of the donors. Assigning TCR associations to individual alleles was difficult when HLA alleles, especially DR and DQ, strongly co-occurred. At a false discovery rate of 0.05, a later analysis linked some 18,000 TCR beta sequences to specific HLA alleles. An earlier analysis of approximately 600 of the donors showed that most TCR beta V segments appeared in productive rearrangements either about 87% or about 30% of the time, which broadly matched IMGT annotations. According to the authors, the approach could potentially be generalized to other disease states and immunological phenotypes. Linkage disequilibrium might explain the correlated functional status among segregating V segments, but an unknown experimental factor could not be ruled out. Most TCR sequences were seen in very few donors, while some public TCRs were found in many individuals. In a later analysis, TCR association rates were found to vary across HLA loci, with the most associated TCRs seen for DRB1 alleles and the fewest for HLA-C alleles. In vitro tests confirmed that a few of the cytomegalovirus-associated TCR beta chains recognize cytomegalovirus antigens. The study listed 170 or so TCR beta chains as associated with cytomegalovirus. A further reported finding was that TCR beta sequences accurately predicted the HLA-A and HLA-B alleles for most subjects in the first cohort. The 87-base-pair reads could not distinguish some IMGT-functional V segments, including TRBV6-2 and TRBV6-3, so those segments were excluded. A later analysis found that HLA-associated TCR beta chains were more clonally expanded and had lower generation probabilities than equally common non-associated chains. In both the original and validation cohorts, the classifier was reported to diagnose cytomegalovirus status with high specificity and sensitivity. Roughly uniform sequencing depth across donors was assumed in presence/absence analyses, although this assumption may not hold. In a later genetic analysis, a missense DCLRE1C variant was associated with V-gene and J-gene trimming of TCR beta chains, and the association was replicated in an independent cohort. Only TCR beta chains were sequenced in this cohort, and the absence of alpha or paired-chain data limited detectable features. Because some donors lacked HLA typing at each locus, the association tests relied only on the typed subset. According to a later genetic analysis, donors in an Asian-associated ancestry cluster had fewer N-insertions in productive TCRs than the roughly 670-donor mean. Several of the top co-occurrence clusters appeared to be linked to parvovirus B19, influenza, CMV and Epstein-Barr virus, according to a later analysis. According to a later analysis, most CMV-associated TCR beta chains appeared to be HLA-restricted, and the HLA associations seemed to be driven largely by CMV exposure.

The cohort comprised fewer than 750 healthy bone marrow donors. All cohort members were sampled while nominally healthy, although unrecorded immune exposures were likely present. CMV serostatus was positive for 250 to 300 and negative for about 50% of the roughly 700 cohort members, and was not recorded for this donor. Every donor gave a peripheral blood sample, and the peripheral blood mononuclear cells from that sample were used for TCR beta sequencing. Genomic DNA extraction from the blood cell samples was performed with the Qiagen DNeasy Blood Extraction Kit. The library was generated by the immunoSEQ multiplex PCR assay. For the multiplex PCR, a mixture combining 60 forward primers for TCR Vbeta segments and 13 reverse primers for TCR Jbeta segments was used. Amplification of the CDR3 region of rearranged TCR beta genes was performed with a multiplex PCR assay on genomic DNA. Amplified TCR beta libraries were sequenced as 87-base-pair reads on the Illumina HiSeq System. The study's processing was this. In a later analysis, tens of millions of unique TCR beta chains were counted across the roughly 610 repertoires, and roughly 10 million of these chains were shared by at least two donors. To remove PCR and sequencing errors, raw reads were error-corrected and collapsed into unique sequences using a nearest-neighbor algorithm that merged closely related sequences. V, D and J gene segments were assigned by aligning CDR3 sequences to IMGT reference sequences. For a sequence to be retained, a match of at least six nucleotides was required to both a V gene segment and a J gene segment. A rearrangement was called productive if the CDR3 had no stop codons and remained in frame with V and J, and every other rearrangement was called non-productive. Following IMGT convention, CDR3 was defined as the stretch from the second conserved V-encoded cysteine to the conserved J-encoded phenylalanine. In an earlier analysis of roughly 580 of the donors, sequences lacking an unambiguous match to a single V gene segment were excluded. In an earlier analysis of several hundred of the donors, a V segment was called functional when productive rearrangements were above 56.7%, and segregating when the standard deviation between donors exceeded 5%. To diagnose cytomegalovirus status from the catalog of TCR beta chain sequences, a statistical classification framework was built. In a later analysis, V and J genes were assigned by comparing TCR nucleotide sequences against IMGT/GENE-DB human TR gene sequences. Using the TCRdist pipeline, a later analysis assigned CDR3 sequences along with most-parsimonious VDJ recombination scenarios. In a later analysis, each TCR beta chain was defined by its CDR3 amino acid sequence together with its V-gene family, and reads lacking a unique V-gene family were excluded. To address suspected cross-contamination and a sequencing artifact, a later analysis removed approximately 590 highly shared, low-generation-probability nucleotide sequences. In a later analysis, a clonal expansion index was calculated for each public chain from normalized within-repertoire ranks of inferred template counts. In a later analysis, generation probabilities were computed using a VDJ recombination model fitted to out-of-frame rearrangements, and the results were checked against IGoR. In a later analysis, TCR-TCR, TCR-HLA and TCR-CMV co-occurrence was scored with hypergeometric tests, and a repertoire-size bias correction was applied to TCR pairs. A later analysis estimated false discovery rates by permuting HLA or CMV assignments 20 times. In a later analysis, co-occurring TCRs were grouped using DBSCAN, with TCRdist sequence similarity added in when clustering inside HLA-allele-positive subsets. Repertoires with fewer than 30,000 or more than 120,000 public chains, plus five repertoires with anomalous nucleotide sharing, were excluded from co-occurrence clustering. TCRdb obtained this table from immuneACCESS and retained in-frame rearrangements with V and J assigned. These tables miss some clones; where compared with another copy, unresolved V genes account for less than half of the shortfall, and the remainder is unexplained. V and J calls and clone size are as listed in that table; D and trimming were resolved from the DNA. The table for this sample lists 200,000 to 250,000 clones; about 83% of them were counted only once. The ten top clones hold roughly 1.3% of the sample.

V and J are trimmed by 4 bases and 6 bases, and the gene matches miss 14 bases of the junction. CDR1 SGDLS and CDR2 YYNGEE are derived from the germline V gene. Reading from cysteine to phenylalanine, the CDR3 counts 17 amino acids. Just CDR3 DNA is preserved here, 51 bases in frame from base 1. This TCR was sampled from a human donor in good health. What was sequenced was PBMCs. The chain employs TRBV9 and TRBJ2-3; a stretch of 10 junction bases matches TRBD2. CDR3 protein: CASSPKILAGGGDTQYF. The DNA sequence is TGTGCCAGCAGCCCCAAAATATTAGCGGGAGGAGGGGATACGCAGTATTTT.